The 19 T cell receptor beta chains below come from one sample, sequenced in a study of T cells in Graves' hyperthyroidism and ophthalmopathy. TCR beta CDR3 regions were amplified from RNA transcripts. TCR CDR3 regions were first amplified by RT-PCR with HTBI primers. In TCRdb, the multiplex PCR reads were re-called with MiXCR into one record per CDR3 protein. The sample includes around 300,000 distinct CDR3 sequences, approximately 14% of them seen just once. The material sequenced was blood. The receptor set was obtained from a woman aged 45-59 years with Graves' hyperthyroidism that later progressed to Graves' ophthalmopathy.

There are many counts of this clonotype. The V call is TRBV20-1, the J call TRBJ2-3, with 11 bases lining up with TRBD2. Germline trimming cut 1 base from V and 0 bases from J; bases unmatched to any gene: 3. Germline loops: CDR1 DFQATT, CDR2 SNEGSKA (reference sequence). The CDR3 length is 16 residues. Here the CDR3 reads CSARVWTSGSTDTQYF. CDR3 in DNA: TGCAGTGCTAGAGTCTGGACTAGCGGGAGCACAGATACGCAGTATTTT.

This clonotype showed up many times. The V and J genes are TRBV24-1 and TRBJ2-3; D not certain. Trimming removed 2 bases at V and 1 base at J, with 12 bases between. CDR3 length equals 16 residues. Germline V CDR1 and CDR2: KGHDR, SFDVKD. CDR3 sequence: CATSDYRQAGTDTQYF. In nucleotides, the CDR3 is TGTGCCACCAGTGATTATAGGCAGGCCGGCACAGATACGCAGTATTTT.

This clonotype was detected many times. The chain has TRBV28 and TRBJ2-6; D uncertain. Per germline, CDR1 MDHEN and CDR2 SYDVKM. CDR3 length: 16 amino acids. Trimming took 1 base from V and 0 from J, leaving 7 bases between them. CDR3 in amino acids: CASSLLRHSGANVLTF. The CDR3 coding sequence is TGTGCCAGCAGTTTATTACGACACTCTGGGGCCAACGTCCTGACTTTC.

This sequence joins TRBV3-1 and TRBJ1-3; 10 bases map to TRBD1. Trimming at V came to 1 base and at J to 4 bases, leaving 4 bases not matched to a gene. Germline V lookup: CDR1 LGHDT, CDR2 YNNKEL (reference sequence). CDR3 length: 16 residues. This chain's CDR3 is CASSQGTGGAGNTIYF. CDR3 nucleotide sequence: TGTGCCAGCAGCCAAGGGACAGGGGGAGCCGGAAACACCATATATTTT.

This clonotype showed up many times. This chain connects TRBV5-1 to TRBJ2-3, with 7 nucleotides matching TRBD2. J lost 7 bases, V lost 3 bases, and 14 bases had no gene match. The CDR3 runs 16 residues. Germline-derived CDR1 and CDR2 are SGHRS and YFSETQ. CDR3 sequence reads: CASSSGTTYSPHTQYF. CDR3 bases: TGCGCCAGCAGCTCTGGGACTACCTATTCTCCCCATACGCAGTATTTT.

The V and J genes are TRBV27 and TRBJ2-7, with TRBD1 matching 11 bases. CDR3 length: 15 amino acids. The V gene's germline CDR1 is MNHEY and CDR2 SMNVEV (reference sequence). V trimming: 6 bases; J trimming: 3 bases; junction bases outside the gene matches: 7. The chain's CDR3 is CASSLGQGDRYEQYF. The CDR3 DNA follows: TGTGCCAGCAGCCTGGGACAGGGGGATCGCTACGAGCAGTACTTC.

Ten or more counts support this clonotype. The CDR3 loop reads CASSLWAIGNEQFF. The CDR3 DNA is TGTGCCAGCAGTTTATGGGCGATTGGAAATGAGCAGTTCTTC. The J gene is TRBJ2-1, the V gene TRBV28, with D unresolved. The CDR3 length is 14 residues. Germline CDR1 is MDHEN and CDR2 is SYDVKM. The ends were cut back, 0 bases at V and 7 bases at J, with 10 bases in the middle.

This clonotype was seen repeatedly, ten times or more. This chain uses TRBV5-6 with TRBJ2-5; possible D gene TRBD2, 5 bases. Germline CDR1 and CDR2: SGHDT and YYEEEE. The CDR3 consists of 14 residues. Deletions cut 4 bases from V and 3 bases from J, with 13 bases between. DNA for the CDR3: TGTGCCAGCAGCCTCGACTACGCTAAAGAGACCCAGTACTTC. Translated: CASSLDYAKETQYF.

This clonotype occurred many times. The chain joins TRBV6-1 to TRBJ2-7, with 7 bases identical to TRBD2. With 6 bases clipped from V and 4 bases from J, the junction kept 12 bases outside the gene matches. CDR3 length: 15 amino acids. Germline V gene sequence: CDR1 MNHNS, CDR2 SASEGT. The CDR3 reads CASRPTSGRGYEQYF. The CDR3 DNA reads TGTGCCAGCAGACCAACTTCAGGGAGGGGATACGAGCAGTACTTC.

The sample holds many counts of this clonotype. The gene calls are TRBV28 and TRBJ2-7; the match to TRBD2 covers 7 bases. CDR3 size: 14 residues. Germline CDR1 MDHEN, CDR2 SYDVKM. V lost 7 bases to trimming and J lost 2 bases; unmatched junction nucleotides: 8. In DNA, the CDR3 is TGTGCCAGCATAGGGAGGGGAATGGCCTACGAGCAGTACTTC. It yields the protein CASIGRGMAYEQYF.

This clonotype was found many times. V and J are TRBV10-3 and TRBJ2-7, with 14 nucleotides matching TRBD2. The germline V gene encodes CDR1 ENHRY and CDR2 SYGVKD. The ends lost 6 bases at V and 2 bases at J; junction bases unmatched: 6. The CDR3 is made up of 16 amino acids. This chain's CDR3 is CAIRTPTSGRAYEQYF. The CDR3 nucleotides read TGTGCCATCAGAACTCCGACTAGCGGGAGGGCCTACGAGCAGTACTTC.

This clonotype has just a few counts. The chain links TRBV30 to TRBJ1-6, with unresolved D. The germline V gene has CDR1 GTSNPN and CDR2 SVGIG (reference sequence). CDR3 length equals 12 residues. V lost 1 base, J lost 8 bases, and 6 bases lay in between. The CDR3 nucleotides are TGTGCCTGGAGTGGGCAGCATTCACCCCTCCACTTT. As protein: CAWSGQHSPLHF. The variable domain in full, with the rest retrieved from reference TRBV30 and TRBJ1-6, is SQTIHQWPATLVQPVGSPLSLECTVEGTSNPNLYWYRQAAGRGLQLLFYSVGIGQISSEVPQNLSASRPQDRQFILSSKKLLLSDSGFYLCAWSGQHSPLHFGNGTRLTVT.

This clonotype was recorded at least ten times. V usage is TRBV2 and J usage is TRBJ2-3; D remains ambiguous. CDR1 is SNHLY and CDR2 is FYNNEI in the germline V gene. Trimming removed 5 bases from V and 11 bases from J, with 17 bases in between. The CDR3 is made up of 13 amino acids. The CDR3 spells CASSPAPRSRQYF. In nucleotides, the CDR3 is TGTGCCAGCAGTCCCGCCCCTAGGAGTAGGCAGTATTTT.

The chain is built from TRBV6-2 or TRBV6-3 and TRBJ1-2; 7 bases map to TRBD1. Germline values: CDR1 MNHEY, CDR2 SVGEGT. After removal of 6 bases from V and 4 bases from J, the junction contained 8 bases not matched to a gene. The CDR3 length is 14 residues. This chain's CDR3 is CASRGQQNSYGYTF. The DNA for the CDR3 is TGTGCCAGCAGGGGACAGCAGAACTCCTATGGCTACACCTTC.

This clonotype occurred many times. The rearrangement joins TRBV7-8 to TRBJ2-7; 7 bases agree with TRBD2. The germline CDR1 and CDR2 sequences are SGHVS and FQNEAQ. This CDR3 has 17 residues. The ends lost 2 bases at V and 7 bases at J; junction bases unmatched: 17. The CDR3: CASSLLVGASGPGEQYF. The CDR3 DNA sequence: TGTGCCAGCAGCTTATTGGTGGGAGCTAGCGGTCCCGGTGAGCAGTACTTC.

In this sample, this clonotype turned up many times. The J gene is TRBJ1-1, the V gene TRBV30; D unresolved. CDR1 GTSNPN and CDR2 SVGIG come from the germline V gene (reference sequence). The V end lost 2 bases, the J end lost 4 bases, and 11 bases lay between the germline ends. The length of the CDR3 is 13 residues. The chain's CDR3 is CAWSMGMGTEAFF. As DNA, the CDR3 is TGTGCCTGGAGTATGGGGATGGGCACTGAAGCTTTCTTT.

The CDR3 coding sequence is TGTGCCAGCAGCTTAGGGACAGGCAATGAGCAGTTCTTC. This sequence encodes CASSLGTGNEQFF. This rearrangement joins TRBV7-2 to TRBJ2-1; 7 positions match TRBD1. The CDR3 loop spans 13 amino acids. Germline V lookup: CDR1 SGHTA, CDR2 FQGNSA. Losses at the gene ends were 1 base for V and 6 bases for J; bases not matched to a gene: 0.

This clonotype has ten or more counts. The chain carries TRBV7-3 and TRBJ2-1; 7 nucleotides line up with TRBD2. With 4 bases clipped from V and 0 bases from J, the junction kept 6 bases outside the gene matches. CDR3 length: 16 residues. Germline values: CDR1 SGHTA, CDR2 FQGTGA. The CDR3 spells CASSSGLGSSYNEQFF. CDR3 coding DNA: TGTGCCAGCAGCTCCGGACTAGGAAGCTCCTACAATGAGCAGTTCTTC. Drawing the rest from reference TRBV7-3 and TRBJ2-1, the complete variable domain is GAGVSQTPSNKVTEKGKYVELRCDPISGHTALYWYRQSLGQGPEFLIYFQGTGAADDSGLPNDRFFAVRPEGSVSTLKIQRTERGDSAVYLCASSSGLGSSYNEQFFGPGTRLTVL.

CDR3 sequence: CSAIRGTTGELFF. Here the CDR3 DNA reads TGCAGTGCCATTCGTGGGACCACCGGGGAGCTGTTTTTT. The chain combines TRBV20-1 with TRBJ2-2; D tentatively fits TRBD1 or TRBD2 (5 bases each). The CDR3 consists of 13 residues. V was shortened by 6 bases and J by 4 bases, with 12 bases between the two germline ends. Germline CDR1 and CDR2: DFQATT and SNEGSKA (reference sequence).